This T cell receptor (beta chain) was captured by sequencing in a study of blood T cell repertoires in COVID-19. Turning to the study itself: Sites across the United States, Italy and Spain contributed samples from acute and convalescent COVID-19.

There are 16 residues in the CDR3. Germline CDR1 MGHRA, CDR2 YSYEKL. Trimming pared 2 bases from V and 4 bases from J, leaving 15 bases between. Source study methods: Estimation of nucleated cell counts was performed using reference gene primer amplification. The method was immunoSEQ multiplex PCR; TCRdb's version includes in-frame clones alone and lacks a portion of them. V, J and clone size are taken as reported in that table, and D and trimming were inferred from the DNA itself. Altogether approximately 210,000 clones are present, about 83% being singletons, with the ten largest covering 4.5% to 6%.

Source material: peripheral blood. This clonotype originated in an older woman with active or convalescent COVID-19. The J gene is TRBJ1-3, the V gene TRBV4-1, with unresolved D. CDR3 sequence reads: CASSQSARVEGNTIYF. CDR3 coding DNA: TGCGCCAGCAGCCAAAGCGCGAGGGTCGAAGGAAACACCATATATTTT.